The 10 T cell receptor beta chains in this list originate from one sample, sequenced in a study of blood T cell repertoires in COVID-19. Profiling relied on immunoSEQ multiplex PCR, and the TCRdb table lists in-frame clones only, not all of them. The table records under 150,000 clones, 60% to 85% of them present only once. Sequencing was performed on peripheral blood. All receptors derive from an elderly woman with active or convalescent COVID-19.

V gene TRBV19 combines with J gene TRBJ1-2, with D unresolved. Deletions cut 7 bases from V and 7 bases from J, with 16 bases between. CDR3 length: 13 residues. Per the germline V gene, CDR1 is LNHDA and CDR2 is SQIVND (reference sequence). This chain's CDR3 is CASNPSGLVGYTF. The CDR3 bases are TGTGCCAGTAACCCCTCCGGGTTAGTTGGCTACACCTTC.

A single count supports this clone. The V and J genes are TRBV15 and TRBJ2-2; TRBD2 aligns across 9 bases. After removal of 1 base from V and 6 bases from J, the junction contained 6 bases not matched to a gene. Germline V gene data show CDR1 as LNHNV and CDR2 as YYDKDF (reference sequence). This CDR3 spans 16 amino acids. CDR3 sequence (DNA): TGTGCCACCAGCAGAGGACTAGCGGTTCTATCCGGGGAGCTGTTTTTT. This gives the protein CATSRGLAVLSGELFF.

This rearrangement joins TRBV6-5 to TRBJ2-5; D might be TRBD2 (5 bases). This CDR3 has 12 residues. CDR1 MNHEY and CDR2 SVGAGI come from the germline V gene. V was clipped by 2 bases and J by 5 bases, with 6 bases between them. The CDR3 here is CASSYRGETQYF. CDR3 nucleotide sequence: TGTGCCAGCAGTTACAGAGGGGAGACCCAGTACTTC.

The chain is built from TRBV18 and TRBJ1-3; TRBD1 is a possible D gene (5 bases). There are 16 residues in the CDR3. Deletions cut 0 bases from V and 2 bases from J, with 11 bases between. The V gene's germline CDR1 is KGHSH and CDR2 LQKENI. The CDR3 sequence: CASSPPSGSAGNTIYF. The DNA of the CDR3 is TGTGCCAGCTCACCACCGTCAGGGTCGGCTGGAAACACCATATATTTT.

Worth noting for this clone: One end of the junction is discordant with germline, which a read error may explain. The rearrangement links TRBV27 to TRBJ2-7; 12 bases agree with TRBD1. The CDR3 is 17 residues long. The germline gives CDR1 MNHEY, CDR2 SMNVEV (reference sequence). The DNA for the CDR3 is TGTGCCAGCAGTTTCCCAATCGGGACAGGGGGCTCCTGCGAGCAGTACTTC. Protein sequence: CASSFPIGTGGSCEQYF.

This chain links TRBV5-1 with TRBJ1-1, with TRBD1 as a possible D gene (6 bases). This CDR3 contains 13 residues. Germline values: CDR1 SGHRS, CDR2 YFSETQ. The V gene lost 7 bases and the J gene lost 5 bases, with 15 bases spanning the gap. Here the CDR3 DNA reads TGCGCCAGCCAACAGGGTTCGGGGACTGAAGCTTTCTTT. This gives the protein CASQQGSGTEAFF.

Of note for this clone: Other DNA sequences in the same sample also yield this CDR3. J is TRBJ2-3 and V is TRBV19; TRBD2 matches 10 bases. CDR3 length: 15 amino acids. Germline V gene data show CDR1 as LNHDA and CDR2 as SQIVND (reference sequence). V lost 1 base to trimming and J lost 3 bases; unmatched junction nucleotides: 1. The CDR3 nucleotides read TGTGCCAGTAGTATAGTAGCGGGGGGTACAGATACGCAGTATTTT. Protein product: CASSIVAGGTDTQYF.

The V gene is TRBV7-3, the J gene TRBJ2-6; the D gene is possibly TRBD1 (5 bases). The CDR3 is made up of 16 amino acids. Germline lookup yields CDR1 SGHTA and CDR2 FQGTGA. The ends were cut back, 5 bases at V and 0 bases at J, with 11 bases in the middle. The CDR3 DNA is TGTGCCAGCAGCCCCGACAGCACCTCTGGGGCCAACGTCCTGACTTTC. This codes for CASSPDSTSGANVLTF.

V and J are TRBV4-2 and TRBJ2-5; 7 bases match TRBD2. Trimming cost V 1 base and J 2 bases; bases outside gene matches: 7. Germline CDR1 is LGHNA and CDR2 is YNFKEQ. There are 16 residues in the CDR3. In nucleotides, the CDR3 is TGTGCCAGCAGCCAAGTACGCGGGGGAGCGCAAGAGACCCAGTACTTC. It codes for CASSQVRGGAQETQYF.

The chain employs TRBV19 and TRBJ1-4; D might be TRBD1 (5 bases). The V end lost 7 bases, the J end lost 3 bases, and 15 bases lay between the germline ends. The germline V gene encodes CDR1 LNHDA and CDR2 SQIVND (reference sequence). The length of the CDR3 is 15 residues. The DNA of the CDR3 is TGTGCCAGTACCATCCCAGGGTCTCCTAATGAAAAACTGTTTTTT. It yields the protein CASTIPGSPNEKLFF.